The 7 T cell receptor beta chains below all came from one sample that was sequenced in a study of long-term antiretroviral therapy in people with HIV (dated by TCRdb to between 2021 and 2024). The immunoSEQ hsTCRB v3.0 assay was used at survey level resolution to sequence the TRB variable region. TCRdb obtained this table from immuneACCESS and retained in-frame rearrangements with V and J assigned. These tables miss some clones; where compared with another copy, unresolved V genes account for less than half of the shortfall, and the remainder is unexplained. The sample table shows tens of thousands of clones, and around nine tenths are seen once. The ten largest clonotypes hold 4% to 5.5% of the sample. Specimen: unsorted PBMCs, collected 0.1 years before starting antiretroviral therapy. Receptor source: a woman aged 45-60 years with HIV.

The CDR3, as DNA: TGTGCCAGCTCACCGCGACAGGGGGGCTCCTACGAGCAGTACTTC. This sequence encodes CASSPRQGGSYEQYF. The chain couples TRBV18 to TRBJ2-7, with 9 bases fitting TRBD1. This CDR3 spans 15 amino acids. Germline V gene lookup returns CDR1 KGHSH and CDR2 LQKENI. The J segment lost 0 bases and the V segment lost 3 bases, leaving 3 bases of the junction unmatched.

V is TRBV11-2 and J is TRBJ1-2, with TRBD1 identical over 7 bases. CDR3 length: 14 amino acids. With 6 bases clipped from V and 4 bases from J, the junction kept 8 bases outside the gene matches. CDR1 is SGHAT, CDR2 FQNNGV, per germline. The CDR3: CASSRGTASYGYTF. CDR3 coding DNA: TGTGCCAGCAGTCGAGGGACAGCTAGCTATGGCTACACCTTC.

V and J are TRBV5-8 and TRBJ1-2; D is unclear. In germline, CDR1 is SGHTS, CDR2 YDEGEE. The V and J ends lost 5 bases and 4 bases respectively, with 18 bases between them. The CDR3 consists of 15 residues. DNA for the CDR3: TGTGCCAGCAGGATCCTCGGTACTAGTGGCTATGGCTACACCTTC. Its translation is CASRILGTSGYGYTF.

The chain joins TRBV7-3 to TRBJ2-1; TRBD2 is a possible D gene (5 bases). The CDR3 contains 16 residues. Germline CDR1 reads SGHTA; CDR2 reads FQGTGA. V was clipped by 5 bases and J by 6 bases, with 20 bases between them. The CDR3: CASSPTSLGGTNEQFF. In DNA form, the CDR3 reads TGTGCCAGCAGCCCCACCAGTCTAGGAGGAACCAATGAGCAGTTCTTC. Using reference TRBV7-3 and TRBJ2-1 for the parts outside the CDR3, the full variable domain is GAGVSQTPSNKVTEKGKYVELRCDPISGHTALYWYRQSLGQGPEFLIYFQGTGAADDSGLPNDRFFAVRPEGSVSTLKIQRTERGDSAVYLCASSPTSLGGTNEQFFGPGTRLTVL.

The V call is TRBV4-1, the J call TRBJ1-4, with D possibly being TRBD1 (6 bases). The CDR3 is 12 residues long. CDR1 is MGHRA and CDR2 is YSYEKL in the germline V gene. V dropped 5 bases and J dropped 10 bases, with 11 bases sitting between them. CDR3 amino acids: CASSEGGGKLFF. The CDR3 DNA follows: TGCGCCAGCAGCGAGGGGGGGGGAAAACTGTTTTTT.

The V gene is TRBV6-5, the J gene TRBJ1-2, with D tentatively TRBD1 (5 bases). Germline V CDR1 and CDR2: MNHEY, SVGAGI. Deletions cut 0 bases from V and 8 bases from J, with 10 bases between. There are 13 residues in the CDR3. This chain's CDR3 is CASSYSRGGGYTF. The CDR3 region has the DNA TGTGCCAGCAGTTACTCGCGCGGGGGAGGCTACACCTTC.

The V call is TRBV6-6, the J call TRBJ2-3; TRBD2 matches at 12 bases. The CDR3 consists of 16 residues. CDR1 is MNHNY and CDR2 is SVGAGI in the germline V gene (reference sequence). With 5 bases clipped from V and 7 bases from J, the junction kept 10 bases outside the gene matches. The CDR3 sequence: CASSQISSGGAYTQYF. CDR3 sequence (DNA): TGTGCCAGCAGTCAAATTTCTAGCGGGGGGGCATATACGCAGTATTTT.